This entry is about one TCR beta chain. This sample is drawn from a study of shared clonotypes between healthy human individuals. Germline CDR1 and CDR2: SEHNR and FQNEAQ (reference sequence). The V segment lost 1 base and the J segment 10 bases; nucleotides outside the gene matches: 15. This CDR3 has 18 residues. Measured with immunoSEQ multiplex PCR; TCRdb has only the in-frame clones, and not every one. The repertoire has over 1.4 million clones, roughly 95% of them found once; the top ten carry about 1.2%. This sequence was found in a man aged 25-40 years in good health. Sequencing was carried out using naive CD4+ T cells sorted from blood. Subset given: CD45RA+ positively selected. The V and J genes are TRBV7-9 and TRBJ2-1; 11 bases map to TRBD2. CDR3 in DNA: TGTGCCAGCAGCTTAGTAAAAGGGACTAGCGGTTCCGGCTACGAGCAGTTCTTC. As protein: CASSLVKGTSGSGYEQFF.